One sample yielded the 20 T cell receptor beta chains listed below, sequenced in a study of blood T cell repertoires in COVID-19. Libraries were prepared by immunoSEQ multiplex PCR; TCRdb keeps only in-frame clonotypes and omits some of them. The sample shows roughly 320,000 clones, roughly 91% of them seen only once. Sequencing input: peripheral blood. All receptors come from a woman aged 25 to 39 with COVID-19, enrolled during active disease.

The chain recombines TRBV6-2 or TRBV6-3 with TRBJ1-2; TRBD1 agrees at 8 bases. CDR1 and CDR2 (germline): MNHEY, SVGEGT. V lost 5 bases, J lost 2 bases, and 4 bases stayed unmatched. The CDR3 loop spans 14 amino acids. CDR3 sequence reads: CASSDRQGNYGYTF. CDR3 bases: TGTGCCAGCAGTGACCGACAGGGGAACTATGGCTACACCTTC.

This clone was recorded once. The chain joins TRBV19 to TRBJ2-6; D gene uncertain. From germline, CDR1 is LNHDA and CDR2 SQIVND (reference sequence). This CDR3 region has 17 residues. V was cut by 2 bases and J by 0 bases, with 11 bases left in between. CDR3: CASSIIAGSSGANVLTF. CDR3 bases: TGTGCCAGTAGTATAATAGCCGGAAGCTCTGGGGCCAACGTCCTGACTTTC.

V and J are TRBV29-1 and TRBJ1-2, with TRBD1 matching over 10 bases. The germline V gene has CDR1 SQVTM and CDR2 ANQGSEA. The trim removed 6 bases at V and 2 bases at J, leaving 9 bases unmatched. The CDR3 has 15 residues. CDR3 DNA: TGCAGCGTCAAGACAGGGGGCTTCCCAAACTATGGCTACACCTTC. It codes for CSVKTGGFPNYGYTF.

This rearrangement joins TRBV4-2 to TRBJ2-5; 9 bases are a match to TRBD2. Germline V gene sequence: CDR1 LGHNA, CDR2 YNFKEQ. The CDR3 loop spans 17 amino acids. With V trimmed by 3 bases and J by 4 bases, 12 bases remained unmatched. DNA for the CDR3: TGTGCCAGCAGCCACACACCGGGGGCGGGGGGGCTAGAGACCCAGTACTTC. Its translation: CASSHTPGAGGLETQYF.

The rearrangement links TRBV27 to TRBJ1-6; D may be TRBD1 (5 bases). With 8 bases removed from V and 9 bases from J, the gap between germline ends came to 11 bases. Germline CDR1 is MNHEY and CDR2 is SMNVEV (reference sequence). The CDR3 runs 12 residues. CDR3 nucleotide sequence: TGTGCCAGCGGCCGGGACTTTTCACCCCTCCACTTT. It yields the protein CASGRDFSPLHF.

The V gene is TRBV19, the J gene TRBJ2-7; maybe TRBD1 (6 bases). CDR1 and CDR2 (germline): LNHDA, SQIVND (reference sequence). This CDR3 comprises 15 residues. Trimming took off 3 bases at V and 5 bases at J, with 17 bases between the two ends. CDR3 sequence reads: CASSINQGPPNEQYF. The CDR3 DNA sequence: TGTGCCAGTAGTATCAACCAGGGGCCCCCAAACGAGCAGTACTTC.

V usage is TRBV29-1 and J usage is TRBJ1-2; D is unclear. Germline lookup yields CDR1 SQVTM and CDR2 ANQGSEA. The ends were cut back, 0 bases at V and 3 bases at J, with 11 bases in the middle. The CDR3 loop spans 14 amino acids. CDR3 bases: TGCAGCGTTGAAGATCGACATTGGGACTATGGCTACACCTTC. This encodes CSVEDRHWDYGYTF.

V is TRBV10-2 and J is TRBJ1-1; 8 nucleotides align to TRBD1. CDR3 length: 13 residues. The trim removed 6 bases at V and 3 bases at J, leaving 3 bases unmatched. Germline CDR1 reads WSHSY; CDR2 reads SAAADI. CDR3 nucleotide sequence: TGCGCCAGCAGGGACAGGGATTACACTGAAGCTTTCTTT. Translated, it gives CASRDRDYTEAFF.

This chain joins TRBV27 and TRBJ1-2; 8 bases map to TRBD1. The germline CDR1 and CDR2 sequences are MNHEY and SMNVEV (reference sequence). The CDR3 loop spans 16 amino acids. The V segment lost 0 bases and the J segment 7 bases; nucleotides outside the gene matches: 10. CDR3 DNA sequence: TGTGCCAGCAGTTTATCGATTTCCAGGGGGCTGGGTGGCTACACCTTC. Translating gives CASSLSISRGLGGYTF.

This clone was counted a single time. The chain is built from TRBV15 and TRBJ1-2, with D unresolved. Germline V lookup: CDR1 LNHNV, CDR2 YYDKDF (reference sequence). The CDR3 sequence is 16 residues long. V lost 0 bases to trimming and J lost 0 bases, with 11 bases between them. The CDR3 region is CATSRDRTETNYGYTF. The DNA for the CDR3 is TGTGCCACCAGCAGAGATAGAACTGAAACTAACTATGGCTACACCTTC.

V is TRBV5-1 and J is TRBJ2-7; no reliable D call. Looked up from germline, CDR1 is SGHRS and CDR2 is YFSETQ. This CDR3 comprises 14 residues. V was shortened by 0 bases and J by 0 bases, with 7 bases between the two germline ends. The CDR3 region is CASSLGSGSYEQYF. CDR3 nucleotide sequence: TGCGCCAGCAGCTTGGGGTCCGGCTCCTACGAGCAGTACTTC. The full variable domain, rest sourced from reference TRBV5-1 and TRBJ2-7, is KAGVTQTPRYLIKTRGQQVTLSCSPISGHRSVSWYQQTPGQGLQFLFEYFSETQRNKGNFPGRFSGRQFSNSRSEMNVSTLELGDSALYLCASSLGSGSYEQYFGPGTRLTVT.

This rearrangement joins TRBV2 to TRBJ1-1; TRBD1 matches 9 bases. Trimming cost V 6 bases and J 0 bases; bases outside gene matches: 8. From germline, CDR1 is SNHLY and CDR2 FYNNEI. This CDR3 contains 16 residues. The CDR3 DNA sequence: TGTGCCAGCAGAATGGGACAGGGAATGATGAACACTGAAGCTTTCTTT. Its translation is CASRMGQGMMNTEAFF.

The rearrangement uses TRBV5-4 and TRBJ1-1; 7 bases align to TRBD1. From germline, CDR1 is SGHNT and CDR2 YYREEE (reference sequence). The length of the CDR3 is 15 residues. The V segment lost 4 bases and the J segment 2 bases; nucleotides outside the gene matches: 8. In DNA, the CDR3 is TGTGCCAGCAGCCACCGGGACAGTGGTAACACTGAAGCTTTCTTT. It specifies CASSHRDSGNTEAFF.

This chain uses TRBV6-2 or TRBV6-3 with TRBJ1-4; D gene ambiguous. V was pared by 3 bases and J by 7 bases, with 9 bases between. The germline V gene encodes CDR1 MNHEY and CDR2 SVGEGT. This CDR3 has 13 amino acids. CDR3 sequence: CASSYGRAEKLFF. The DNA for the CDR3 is TGTGCCAGCAGTTATGGGAGAGCTGAAAAACTGTTTTTT.

The CDR3 region has the DNA TGTGCCAGCAGCGGACAGGGCCTTGAAGCTTTCTTT. Its protein product is CASSGQGLEAFF. V gene TRBV13 combines with J gene TRBJ1-1; 8 bases are shared with TRBD1. V was clipped by 5 bases and J by 7 bases; unmatched bases: 3. The length of the CDR3 is 12 residues. Germline V CDR1 and CDR2: PRHDT, FYEKMQ (reference sequence).

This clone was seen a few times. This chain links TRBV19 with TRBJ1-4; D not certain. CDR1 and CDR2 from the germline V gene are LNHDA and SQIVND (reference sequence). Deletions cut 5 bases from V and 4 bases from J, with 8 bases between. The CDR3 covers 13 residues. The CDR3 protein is CASSVRDNEKLFF. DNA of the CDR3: TGTGCCAGTAGTGTCCGGGATAATGAAAAACTGTTTTTT. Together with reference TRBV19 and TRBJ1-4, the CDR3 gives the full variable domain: DGGITQSPKYLFRKEGQNVTLSCEQNLNHDAMYWYRQDPGQGLRLIYYSQIVNDFQKGDIAEGYSVSREKKESFPLTVTSAQKNPTAFYLCASSVRDNEKLFFGSGTQLSVL.

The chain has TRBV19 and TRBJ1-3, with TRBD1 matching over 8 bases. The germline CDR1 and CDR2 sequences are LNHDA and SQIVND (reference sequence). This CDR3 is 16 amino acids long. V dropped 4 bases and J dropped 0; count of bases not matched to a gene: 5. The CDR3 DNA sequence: TGTGCCAGTAGTACCTACAGGGGGGTCTCTGGAAACACCATATATTTT. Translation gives CASSTYRGVSGNTIYF.

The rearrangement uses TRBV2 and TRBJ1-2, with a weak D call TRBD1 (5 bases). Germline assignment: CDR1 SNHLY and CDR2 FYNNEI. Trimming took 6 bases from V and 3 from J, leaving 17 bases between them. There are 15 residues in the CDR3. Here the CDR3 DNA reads TGTGCCAGCAGCGAGATGGACACGACCCACTATGGCTACACCTTC. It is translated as CASSEMDTTHYGYTF.

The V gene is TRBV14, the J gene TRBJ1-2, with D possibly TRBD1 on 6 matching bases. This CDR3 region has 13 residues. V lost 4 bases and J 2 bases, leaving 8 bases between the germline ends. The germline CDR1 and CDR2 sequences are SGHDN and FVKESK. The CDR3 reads CASSRTENYGYTF. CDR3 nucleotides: TGTGCCAGCAGCCGGACAGAAAACTATGGCTACACCTTC.

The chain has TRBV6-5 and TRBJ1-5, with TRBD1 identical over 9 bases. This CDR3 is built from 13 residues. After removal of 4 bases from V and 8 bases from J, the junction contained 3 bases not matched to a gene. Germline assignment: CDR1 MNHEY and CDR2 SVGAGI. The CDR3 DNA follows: TGTGCCAGCAGTTTTGACAGGGGGGAGCCCCAGCATTTT. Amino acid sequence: CASSFDRGEPQHF.